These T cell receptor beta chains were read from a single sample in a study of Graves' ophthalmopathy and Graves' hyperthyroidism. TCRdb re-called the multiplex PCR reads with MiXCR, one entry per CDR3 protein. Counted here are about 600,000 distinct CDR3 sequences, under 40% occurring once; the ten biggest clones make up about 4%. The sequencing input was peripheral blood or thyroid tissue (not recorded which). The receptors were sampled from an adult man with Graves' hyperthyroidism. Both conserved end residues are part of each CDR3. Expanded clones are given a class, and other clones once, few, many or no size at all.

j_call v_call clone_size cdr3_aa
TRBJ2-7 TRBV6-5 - CASSEETGGADEQYF
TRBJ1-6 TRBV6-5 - CASSDRGSYNSPLHF
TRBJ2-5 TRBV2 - CASSEHSQETQYF
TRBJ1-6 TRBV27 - CASRERTGESSPLHF
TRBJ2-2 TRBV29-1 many CSVEDRGFPGTGELFF
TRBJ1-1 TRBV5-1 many CASSTQGVGTEAFF
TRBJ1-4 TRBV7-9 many CASLTGEDEKLFF
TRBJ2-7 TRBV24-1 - CATSGPGSLSYEQYF
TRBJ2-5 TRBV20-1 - CSARGGGEGQKTQYF
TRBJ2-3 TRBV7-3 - CASSLGTGADTQYF
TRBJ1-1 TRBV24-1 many CATSDSTGTTEAFF
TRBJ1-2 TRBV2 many CASSAGRVYGYTF
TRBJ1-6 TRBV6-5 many CASITGPGDSPLHF
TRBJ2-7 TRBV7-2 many CASSSGTPLGSEQYF
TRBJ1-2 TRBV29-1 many CSVDHGTGSGYTF
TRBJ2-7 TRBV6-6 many CASRLDRVGTYEQYF
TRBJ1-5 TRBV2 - CASSETSGRALHEHF
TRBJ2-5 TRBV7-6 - CASSRTSGGETQYF
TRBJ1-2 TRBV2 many CASSEQGISYGYTF
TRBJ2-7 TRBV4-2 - CASSLDGQAAYEQYF
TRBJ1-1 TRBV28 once CASGWGATNTEAFF
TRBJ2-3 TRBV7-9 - CASSLRAGVEVGAQYF
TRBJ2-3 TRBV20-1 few CSARVTLAATDTQYF
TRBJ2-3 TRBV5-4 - CASSPGGPATDTQYF
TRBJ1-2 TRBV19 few CASSMEGATPNNGYTF
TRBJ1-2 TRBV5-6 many CASRGTVDYGYTF
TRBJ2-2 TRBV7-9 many CASSTTPGQGNTGELFF
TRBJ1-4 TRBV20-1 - CSARDQEEGGEKLFF